This record concerns one T cell receptor beta chain sequence. Its specificity is unknown. Since a much larger clone is just one base distant, this may be a read error. The record originates from a study of blood T cells in healthy people across ages. Each of the donors had roughly 9.3 milliliters of peripheral blood drawn into EDTA-treated Vacutainer tubes. Each sample had at least 6 million PBMCs isolated. Primed by a sample-barcoded 5' primer and a J-beta primer mix, a second PCR proceeded for 7 to 11 cycles. TCRdb reprocessed the 5' RACE reads with MiXCR, giving one entry per CDR3 protein. The table lists roughly 650,000 distinct CDR3 sequences, about 34% of them singletons, with about 16% in the top ten. Points from the study as a whole: Age showed a roughly linear inverse relationship with TCR beta diversity per million T cells. Naive CD4+ cells and diversity were both higher in long-lived donors than in aged donors.

This TCR came from an elderly woman in good health. Sequencing input: blood.

The CDR3, as DNA: TGTGTCAGCAGTACCGGGACAGGGAGGGGTGAGCAGTTCTTC. This sequence encodes CVSSTGTGRGEQFF. The chain links TRBV6-5 to TRBJ2-1; 9 bases are shared with TRBD1. The germline gives CDR1 MNHEY, CDR2 SVGAGI. CDR3 size: 14 residues.